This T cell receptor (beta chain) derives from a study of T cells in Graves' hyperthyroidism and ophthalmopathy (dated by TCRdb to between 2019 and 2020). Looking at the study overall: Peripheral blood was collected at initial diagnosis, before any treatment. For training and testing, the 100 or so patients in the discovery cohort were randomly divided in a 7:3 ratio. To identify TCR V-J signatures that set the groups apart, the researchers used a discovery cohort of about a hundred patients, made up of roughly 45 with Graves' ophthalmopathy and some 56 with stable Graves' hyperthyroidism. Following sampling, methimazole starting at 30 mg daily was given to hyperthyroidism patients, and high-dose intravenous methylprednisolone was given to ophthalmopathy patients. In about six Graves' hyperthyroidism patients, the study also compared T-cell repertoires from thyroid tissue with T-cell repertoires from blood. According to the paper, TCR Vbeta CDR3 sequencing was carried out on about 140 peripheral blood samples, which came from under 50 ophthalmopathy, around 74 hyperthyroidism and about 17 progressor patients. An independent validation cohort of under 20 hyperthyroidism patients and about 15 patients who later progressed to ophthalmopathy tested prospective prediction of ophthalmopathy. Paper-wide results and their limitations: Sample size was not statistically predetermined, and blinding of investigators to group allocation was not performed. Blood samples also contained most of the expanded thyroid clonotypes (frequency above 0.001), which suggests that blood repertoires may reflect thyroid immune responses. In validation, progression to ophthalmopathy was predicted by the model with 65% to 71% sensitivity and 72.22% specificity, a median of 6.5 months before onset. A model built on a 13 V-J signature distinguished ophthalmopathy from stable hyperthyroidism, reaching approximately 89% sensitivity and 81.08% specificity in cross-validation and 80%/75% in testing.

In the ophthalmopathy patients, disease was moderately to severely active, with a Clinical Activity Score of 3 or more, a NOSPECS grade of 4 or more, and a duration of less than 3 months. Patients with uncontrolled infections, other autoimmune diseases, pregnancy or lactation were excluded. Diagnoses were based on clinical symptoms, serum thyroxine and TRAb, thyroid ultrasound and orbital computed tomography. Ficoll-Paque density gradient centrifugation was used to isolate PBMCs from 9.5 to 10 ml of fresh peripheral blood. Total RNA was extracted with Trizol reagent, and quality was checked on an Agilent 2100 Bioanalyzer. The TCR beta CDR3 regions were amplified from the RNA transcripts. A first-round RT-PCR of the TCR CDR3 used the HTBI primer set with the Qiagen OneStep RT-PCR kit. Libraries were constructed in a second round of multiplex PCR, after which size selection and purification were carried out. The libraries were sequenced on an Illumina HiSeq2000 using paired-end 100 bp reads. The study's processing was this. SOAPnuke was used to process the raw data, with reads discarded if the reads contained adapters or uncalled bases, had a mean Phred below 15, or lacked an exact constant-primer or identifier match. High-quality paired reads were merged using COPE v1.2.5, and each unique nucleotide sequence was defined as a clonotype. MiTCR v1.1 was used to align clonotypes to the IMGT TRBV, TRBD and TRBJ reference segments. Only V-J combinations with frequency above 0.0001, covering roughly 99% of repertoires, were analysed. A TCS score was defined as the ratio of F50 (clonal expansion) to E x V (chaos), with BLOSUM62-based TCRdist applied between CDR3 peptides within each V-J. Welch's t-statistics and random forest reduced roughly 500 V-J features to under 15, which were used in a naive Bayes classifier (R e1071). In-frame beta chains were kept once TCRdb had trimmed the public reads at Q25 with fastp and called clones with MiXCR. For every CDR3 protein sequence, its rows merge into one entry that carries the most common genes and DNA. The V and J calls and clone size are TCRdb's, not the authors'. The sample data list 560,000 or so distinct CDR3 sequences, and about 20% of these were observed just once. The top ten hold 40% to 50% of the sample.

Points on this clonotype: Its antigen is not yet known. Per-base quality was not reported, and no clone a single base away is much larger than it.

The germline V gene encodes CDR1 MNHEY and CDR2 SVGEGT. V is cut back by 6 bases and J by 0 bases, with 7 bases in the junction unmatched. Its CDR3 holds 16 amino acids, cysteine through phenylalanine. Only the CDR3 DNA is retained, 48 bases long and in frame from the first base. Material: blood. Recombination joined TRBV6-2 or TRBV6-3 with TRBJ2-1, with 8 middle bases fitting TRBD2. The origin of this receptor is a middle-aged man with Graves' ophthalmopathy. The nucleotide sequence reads TGTGCCAGCAGGCCCCTTAGCGGGATCTCCTACAATGAGCAGTTCTTC. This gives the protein CASRPLSGISYNEQFF.